The 27 T cell receptor beta chains reported below all come from one sample, sequenced in a study of T cell clonotyping in hematopoietic cell transplantation. Clones were sequenced by immunoSEQ multiplex PCR, and TCRdb holds only the in-frame ones, with some missing. The data contain over 10,000 clones, approximately 92% of them seen just once; the ten biggest clones take up 3.5% to 4%. The material sequenced was peripheral blood mononuclear cells. These receptors all stem from a human donor who either received an allogeneic hematopoietic cell transplant for a myeloid malignancy or was a related donor (not recorded which). Some clones in this sample may be carry-over from other donors' samples.

V and J are TRBV4-2 and TRBJ2-3; no firm D call. CDR3 length: 15 amino acids. V lost 1 base to trimming and J lost 0 bases, with 8 bases between them. CDR1 is LGHNA, CDR2 YNFKEQ, per germline. CDR3 sequence reads: CASSQGVASTDTQYF. Written as DNA, the CDR3 is TGTGCCAGCAGCCAAGGGGTGGCCAGCACAGATACGCAGTATTTT.

J is TRBJ1-2 and V is TRBV4-3; tentative D call: TRBD1 (6 bases). Per germline, CDR1 LGHNA and CDR2 YSLEER. The V end was cut by 0 bases, the J end by 7 bases, with 15 bases between. The CDR3 is 15 residues long. The CDR3 sequence: CASSQDRGTTGGYTF. CDR3 DNA sequence: TGCGCCAGCAGCCAAGATCGGGGGACAACGGGTGGCTACACCTTC.

The genes are TRBV19 and TRBJ2-5; 7 nucleotides agree with TRBD1. J gave up 4 bases and V 4 bases, and 0 bases lay outside the gene matches. The germline V gene has CDR1 LNHDA and CDR2 SQIVND (reference sequence). The CDR3 runs to 12 residues. CDR3 nucleotide sequence: TGTGCCAGTAGTACAGGGGGAGAGACCCAGTACTTC. This gives the protein CASSTGGETQYF. Full variable domain (remainder filled in from reference TRBV19 and TRBJ2-5): DGGITQSPKYLFRKEGQNVTLSCEQNLNHDAMYWYRQDPGQGLRLIYYSQIVNDFQKGDIAEGYSVSREKKESFPLTVTSAQKNPTAFYLCASSTGGETQYFGPGTRLLVL.

This chain uses TRBV30 with TRBJ1-3; maybe TRBD1 (5 bases). V was cut by 4 bases and J by 2 bases, with 21 bases left in between. This CDR3 comprises 17 residues. Germline V gives CDR1 GTSNPN, CDR2 SVGIG (reference sequence). CDR3 in amino acids: CAWNSLRGGVPGNTIYF. CDR3 DNA: TGTGCCTGGAACTCACTCCGAGGAGGGGTCCCTGGAAACACCATATATTTT.

This chain's CDR3 is CASSISPGPTDTQYF. The CDR3 DNA is TGTGCCAGCAGCATATCACCGGGACCCACAGATACGCAGTATTTT. The chain carries TRBV6-5 and TRBJ2-3; D tentatively reads TRBD1 or TRBD2 (5 bases each). The CDR3 covers 15 residues. V lost 6 bases, J lost 2 bases, and 15 bases lay in between. Per the germline V gene, CDR1 is MNHEY and CDR2 is SVGAGI.

V usage is TRBV5-4 and J usage is TRBJ1-1; no clear D gene. Trimming removed 4 bases at V and 0 bases at J, with 10 bases between. Per germline, CDR1 SGHNT and CDR2 YYREEE (reference sequence). The CDR3 contains 14 residues. The CDR3 nucleotides read TGTGCCAGCAGCCCGCGGTATCTGAACACTGAAGCTTTCTTT. Its protein product is CASSPRYLNTEAFF.

V is TRBV19 and J is TRBJ2-7; TRBD1 matches at 7 bases. Trimming cost V 5 bases and J 0 bases; bases outside gene matches: 7. Looked up from germline, CDR1 is LNHDA and CDR2 is SQIVND (reference sequence). This CDR3 is 15 amino acids long. CDR3 sequence: CASSWGWDSSYEQYF. CDR3 DNA: TGTGCCAGTAGTTGGGGCTGGGACAGCTCCTACGAGCAGTACTTC. The full variable domain, its missing parts supplied by reference TRBV19 and TRBJ2-7, is DGGITQSPKYLFRKEGQNVTLSCEQNLNHDAMYWYRQDPGQGLRLIYYSQIVNDFQKGDIAEGYSVSREKKESFPLTVTSAQKNPTAFYLCASSWGWDSSYEQYFGPGTRLTVT.

The chain joins TRBV5-4 to TRBJ2-1; no clear D gene. Germline values: CDR1 SGHNT, CDR2 YYREEE (reference sequence). The V end was cut by 0 bases, the J end by 13 bases, with 11 bases between. The CDR3 is made up of 12 amino acids. As DNA, the CDR3 is TGTGCCAGCAGCTTGGTAGACAAGCCCCAGTTCTTC. This sequence encodes CASSLVDKPQFF.

This clone is a singleton in its sample. The CDR3 bases are TGTGCCAGCAGCCGACAGGGCTACGAGCAGTACTTC. Amino acid sequence: CASSRQGYEQYF. This chain uses TRBV5-6 with TRBJ2-7; 7 bases are a match to TRBD1. Germline V CDR1 and CDR2: SGHDT, YYEEEE. J gave up 3 bases and V 4 bases, and 1 base lay outside the gene matches. The CDR3 totals 12 residues.

The chain has TRBV9 and TRBJ1-4, with 7 bases fitting TRBD1. V was pared by 4 bases and J by 4 bases, with 13 bases of the junction left unmatched. This CDR3 is built from 17 residues. Germline V gene lookup returns CDR1 SGDLS and CDR2 YYNGEE. As DNA, the CDR3 is TGTGCCAGCAGCTCCCCGAGGACAGGTGCAAATAATGAAAAACTGTTTTTT. Translated, it gives CASSSPRTGANNEKLFF.

The chain recombines TRBV5-1 with TRBJ2-5; a weak D match, TRBD2 (6 bases). The CDR3 sequence is 12 residues long. Germline assignment: CDR1 SGHRS and CDR2 YFSETQ. The V and J ends lost 5 bases and 5 bases respectively, with 10 bases between them. The chain's CDR3 is CASRPGGETQYF. As DNA, the CDR3 is TGCGCCAGCAGACCTGGGGGGGAGACCCAGTACTTC.

The genes are TRBV11-2 and TRBJ1-5; the D is unclear. V lost 2 bases and J lost 11, with 16 bases in between. Germline V lookup: CDR1 SGHAT, CDR2 FQNNGV. The CDR3 is 14 amino acids. The CDR3 reads CASSLTPSLESQHF. DNA of the CDR3: TGTGCCAGCAGCTTAACCCCCAGTTTGGAGTCCCAGCATTTT. Supplemented by reference TRBV11-2 and TRBJ1-5, the full variable domain reads EAGVAQSPRYKIIEKRQSVAFWCNPISGHATLYWYQQILGQGPKLLIQFQNNGVVDDSQLPKDRFSAERLKGVDSTLKIQPAKLEDSAVYLCASSLTPSLESQHFGDGTRLSIL.

The chain combines TRBV30 with TRBJ1-2; D is unresolved. Between the trimmed V and J ends, which lost 4 bases and 5 bases, there was a span of 26 bases. CDR3 size: 17 residues. Germline CDR1 is GTSNPN and CDR2 is SVGIG (reference sequence). For the CDR3, the DNA is TGTGCCTGGACCAAGGCTCGGACCGCCCGAAAAGCGTATGGCTACACCTTC. This translates into CAWTKARTARKAYGYTF.

This clone was seen a handful of times. The chain uses TRBV9 and TRBJ1-6; possibly TRBD1 for D (6 bases). Germline V gene data show CDR1 as SGDLS and CDR2 as YYNGEE. Deletions cut 3 bases from V and 4 bases from J, with 8 bases between. The CDR3 totals 14 residues. The CDR3 loop is CASSEGQYNSPLHF. In DNA, the CDR3 is TGTGCCAGCAGCGAAGGACAGTATAATTCACCCCTCCACTTT.

This clone was observed once. The chain employs TRBV9 and TRBJ1-6, with TRBD1 matching over 7 bases. There are 17 residues in the CDR3. Trimming took 3 bases from V and 8 from J; bases not matched to a gene: 14. Germline CDR1 is SGDLS and CDR2 is YYNGEE. CDR3 sequence: CASSETSRGRVDSPLHF. CDR3 coding DNA: TGTGCCAGCAGCGAGACCAGCAGGGGGAGGGTAGATTCACCCCTCCACTTT.

The gene calls are TRBV6-4 and TRBJ2-2, with D perhaps given as TRBD1 or TRBD2 (6 bases each). Per germline, CDR1 MRHNA and CDR2 SNTAGT. Trimming removed 5 bases at V and 2 bases at J, with 15 bases between. The CDR3 has 16 amino acids. The chain's CDR3 is CASSLMGGLNTGELFF. CDR3 nucleotides: TGTGCCAGCAGTCTGATGGGGGGCCTAAACACCGGGGAGCTGTTTTTT.

The J gene is TRBJ1-2, the V gene TRBV14; D is unresolved. The CDR3 has 15 residues. The germline V and J ends were trimmed by 1 base and 3 bases, with 12 bases remaining between them. Germline CDR1 and CDR2: SGHDN and FVKESK. The CDR3 region is CASSQVTGKDYGYTF. In DNA, the CDR3 is TGTGCCAGCAGCCAAGTAACGGGGAAGGACTATGGCTACACCTTC.

This chain joins TRBV19 and TRBJ2-3; perhaps D is TRBD1 or TRBD2 (5 bases each). The CDR3 is made up of 15 amino acids. CDR1 is LNHDA, CDR2 SQIVND, per germline (reference sequence). V was cut by 3 bases and J by 4 bases, with 14 bases left in between. In DNA form, the CDR3 reads TGTGCCAGTAGTATCCTCGCAGGGACCCCAGATACGCAGTATTTT. It codes for CASSILAGTPDTQYF.

The chain carries TRBV2 and TRBJ2-7, with D perhaps matching TRBD2 (6 bases). The CDR3 totals 14 residues. Per germline, CDR1 SNHLY and CDR2 FYNNEI. V lost 7 bases, J lost 1 base, and 14 bases lay in between. The CDR3 protein is CASTSGLDSYEQYF. CDR3 DNA sequence: TGTGCCAGCACCTCGGGACTGGATTCCTACGAGCAGTACTTC.

This clone was seen a single time. The V and J genes are TRBV27 and TRBJ1-4; no firm D call. Trimming removed 8 bases from V and 8 bases from J, with 12 bases in between. Germline V gives CDR1 MNHEY, CDR2 SMNVEV (reference sequence). CDR3 length: 12 amino acids. Written as DNA, the CDR3 is TGTGCCAGCGGGTTGGGATGGGAAAAACTGTTTTTT. This gives the protein CASGLGWEKLFF.

The V gene is TRBV27, the J gene TRBJ2-7; D is undetermined. CDR3 size: 14 residues. Per germline, CDR1 MNHEY and CDR2 SMNVEV (reference sequence). V was trimmed by 6 bases and J by 1 base, leaving 13 bases between them. CDR3 residues: CASSPEDFSYEQYF. The CDR3 DNA is TGTGCCAGCAGCCCAGAAGACTTTTCCTACGAGCAGTACTTC.

This clone was counted only a few times. This chain joins TRBV5-4 and TRBJ1-1; D gene uncertain. CDR1 and CDR2 (germline): SGHNT, YYREEE (reference sequence). V shed 4 bases and J shed 0 bases, with 10 bases lying between them. This CDR3 has 14 amino acids. In DNA form, the CDR3 reads TGTGCCAGCAGCAGTATCGAATTGAACACTGAAGCTTTCTTT. Protein sequence: CASSSIELNTEAFF. Variable domain in full (rest from reference TRBV5-4 and TRBJ1-1): ETGVTQSPTHLIKTRGQQVTLRCSSQSGHNTVSWYQQALGQGPQFIFQYYREEENGRGNFPPRFSGLQFPNYSSELNVNALELDDSALYLCASSSIELNTEAFFGQGTRLTVV.

V and J are TRBV5-1 and TRBJ2-7; possibly TRBD2 for D (7 bases). Germline assignment: CDR1 SGHRS and CDR2 YFSETQ. The V and J ends lost 6 bases and 2 bases respectively, with 18 bases between them. The CDR3 extends over 15 amino acids. CDR3 sequence reads: CASKIWEGGAYEQYF. DNA for the CDR3: TGCGCCAGCAAAATCTGGGAGGGGGGTGCCTACGAGCAGTACTTC.

Written as DNA, the CDR3 is TGTGCCAGCTCCCGTAGACCCGGGGAGCTGTTTTTT. Translated, it gives CASSRRPGELFF. This rearrangement joins TRBV2 to TRBJ2-2; D is uncertain. There are 12 residues in the CDR3. V was pared by 8 bases and J by 6 bases, with 10 bases between. Germline V gene lookup returns CDR1 SNHLY and CDR2 FYNNEI.

V and J are TRBV25-1 and TRBJ2-1, with D unresolved. Germline CDR1 and CDR2: MGHDK and SYGVNS. The CDR3 runs to 13 residues. V shed 3 bases and J shed 9 bases, with 12 bases lying between them. The CDR3 is CASSDDPSGEQFF. Here the CDR3 DNA reads TGTGCCAGCAGTGATGACCCATCGGGTGAGCAGTTCTTC.

Only a few counts were recorded for this clone. This chain joins TRBV30 and TRBJ1-4, with D possibly being TRBD1 (5 bases). From germline, CDR1 is GTSNPN and CDR2 SVGIG (reference sequence). CDR3 size: 14 residues. The germline V and J ends were trimmed by 0 bases and 8 bases, with 13 bases remaining between them. CDR3 protein: CAWSVWGEAEKLFF. The CDR3 bases are TGTGCCTGGAGTGTATGGGGGGAGGCCGAAAAACTGTTTTTT.

The chain combines TRBV5-1 with TRBJ2-2; D might be TRBD1 (6 bases). CDR3 length equals 15 residues. V dropped 2 bases and J dropped 0 bases, with 8 bases sitting between them. CDR1 and CDR2 (germline): SGHRS, YFSETQ. The CDR3 reads CASSFQGPNTGELFF. The CDR3 DNA is TGCGCCAGCAGCTTTCAGGGGCCGAACACCGGGGAGCTGTTTTTT.